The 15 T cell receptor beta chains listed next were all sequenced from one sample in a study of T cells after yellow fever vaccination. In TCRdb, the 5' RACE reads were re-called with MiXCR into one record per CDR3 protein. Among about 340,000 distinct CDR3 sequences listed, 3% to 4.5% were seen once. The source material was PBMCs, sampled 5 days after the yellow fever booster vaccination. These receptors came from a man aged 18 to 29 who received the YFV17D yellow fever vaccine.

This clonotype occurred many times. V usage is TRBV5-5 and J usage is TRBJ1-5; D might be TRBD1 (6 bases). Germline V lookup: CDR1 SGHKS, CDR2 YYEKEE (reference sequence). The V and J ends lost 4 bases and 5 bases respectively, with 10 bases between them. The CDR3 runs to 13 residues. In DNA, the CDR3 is TGTGCCAGCAGCGGAACAGGGCATCAGCCCCAGCATTTT. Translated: CASSGTGHQPQHF.

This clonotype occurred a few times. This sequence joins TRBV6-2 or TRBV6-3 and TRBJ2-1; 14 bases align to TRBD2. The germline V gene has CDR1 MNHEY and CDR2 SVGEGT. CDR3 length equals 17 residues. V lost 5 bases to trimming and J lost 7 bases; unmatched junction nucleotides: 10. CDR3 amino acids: CASSPIGTSGGGNEQFF. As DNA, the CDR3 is TGTGCCAGCAGTCCCATCGGGACTAGCGGGGGTGGGAATGAGCAGTTCTTC.

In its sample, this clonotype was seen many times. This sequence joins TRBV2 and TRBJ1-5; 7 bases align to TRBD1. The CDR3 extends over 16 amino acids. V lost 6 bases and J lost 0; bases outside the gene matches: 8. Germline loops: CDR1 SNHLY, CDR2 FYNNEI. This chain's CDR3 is CASSRGSDYSNQPQHF. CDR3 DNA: TGTGCCAGCAGCAGGGGGTCCGATTATAGCAATCAGCCCCAGCATTTT.

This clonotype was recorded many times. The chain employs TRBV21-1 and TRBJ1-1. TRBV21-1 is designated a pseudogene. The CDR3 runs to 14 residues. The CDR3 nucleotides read TGTGCCAGCACCCGACCAAGTTGGGGCACTGAAGCTTTCTTT. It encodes CASTRPSWGTEAFF.

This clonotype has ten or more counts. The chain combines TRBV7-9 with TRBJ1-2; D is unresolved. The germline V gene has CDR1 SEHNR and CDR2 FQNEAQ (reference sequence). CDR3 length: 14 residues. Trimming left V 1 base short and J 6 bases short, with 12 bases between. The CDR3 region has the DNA TGTGCCAGCAGCTTAGGTACGGGATCGGATGGCTACACCTTC. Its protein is CASSLGTGSDGYTF.

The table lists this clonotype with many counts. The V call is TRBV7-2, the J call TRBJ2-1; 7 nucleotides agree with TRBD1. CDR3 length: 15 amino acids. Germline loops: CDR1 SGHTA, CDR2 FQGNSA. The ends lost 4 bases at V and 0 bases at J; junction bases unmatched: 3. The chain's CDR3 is CASSSGQVSYNEQFF. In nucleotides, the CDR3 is TGTGCCAGCAGCTCAGGACAGGTCTCCTACAATGAGCAGTTCTTC.

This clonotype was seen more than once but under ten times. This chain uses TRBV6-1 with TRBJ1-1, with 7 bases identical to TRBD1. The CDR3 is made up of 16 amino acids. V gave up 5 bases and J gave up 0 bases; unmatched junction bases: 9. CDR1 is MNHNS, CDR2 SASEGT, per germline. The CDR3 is CASSPGQQGLNTEAFF. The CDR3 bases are TGTGCCAGCAGTCCGGGACAGCAAGGTTTGAACACTGAAGCTTTCTTT.

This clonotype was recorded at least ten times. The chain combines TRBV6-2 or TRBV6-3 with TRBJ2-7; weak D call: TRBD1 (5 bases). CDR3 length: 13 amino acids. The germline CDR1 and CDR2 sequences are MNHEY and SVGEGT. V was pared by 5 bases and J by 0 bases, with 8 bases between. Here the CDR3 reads CASSNRISYEQYV. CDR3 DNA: TGTGCCAGCAGTAACAGGATCTCCTACGAGCAGTACGTC.

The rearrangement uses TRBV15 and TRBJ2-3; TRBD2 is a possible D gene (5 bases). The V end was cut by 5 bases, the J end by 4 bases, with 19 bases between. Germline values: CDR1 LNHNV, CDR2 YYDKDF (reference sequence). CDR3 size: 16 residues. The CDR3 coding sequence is TGTGCCACCAGCCCACCCCCCGGGGAGATCGCAGATACGCAGTATTTT. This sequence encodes CATSPPPGEIADTQYF.

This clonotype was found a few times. The CDR3 DNA follows: TGTGCCAGCAGCCCTGGGGGGCGGGGGCGGGAGACCCAGTACTTC. Its protein product is CASSPGGRGRETQYF. J is TRBJ2-5 and V is TRBV6-5; weak D call: TRBD2 (7 bases). CDR1 is MNHEY, CDR2 SVGAGI, per germline. The CDR3 sequence is 15 residues long. With 6 bases removed from V and 5 bases from J, the gap between germline ends came to 19 bases.

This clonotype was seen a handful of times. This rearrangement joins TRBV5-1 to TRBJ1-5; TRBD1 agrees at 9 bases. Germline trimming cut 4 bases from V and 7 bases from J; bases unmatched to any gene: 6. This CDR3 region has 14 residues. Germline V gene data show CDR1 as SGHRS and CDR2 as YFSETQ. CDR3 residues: CASSPGTGWQPQHF. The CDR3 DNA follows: TGCGCCAGCAGCCCCGGGACAGGGTGGCAGCCCCAGCATTTT.

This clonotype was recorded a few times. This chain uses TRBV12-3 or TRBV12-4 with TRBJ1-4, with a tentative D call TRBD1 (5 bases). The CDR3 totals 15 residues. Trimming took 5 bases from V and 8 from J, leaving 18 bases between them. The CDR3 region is CASSMSGPLREKLFF. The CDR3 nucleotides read TGTGCCAGCAGTATGTCGGGGCCCCTAAGAGAAAAACTGTTTTTT.

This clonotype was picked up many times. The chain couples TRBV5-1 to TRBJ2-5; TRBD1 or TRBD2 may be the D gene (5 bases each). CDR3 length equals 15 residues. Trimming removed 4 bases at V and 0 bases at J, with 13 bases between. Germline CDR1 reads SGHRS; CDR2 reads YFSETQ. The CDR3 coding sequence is TGCGCCAGCAGCCTGGGGGAGCCGTACCAAGAGACCCAGTACTTC. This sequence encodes CASSLGEPYQETQYF.

The CDR3 nucleotides read TGCGCCAGCAGCCTTGGGATGGTTGGTGAAAAACTGTTTTTT. Residues: CASSLGMVGEKLFF. The chain combines TRBV4-1 with TRBJ1-4, with no clear D. Germline CDR1 reads MGHRA; CDR2 reads YSYEKL. The CDR3 runs to 14 residues. V shed 4 bases and J shed 7 bases, with 13 bases lying between them.

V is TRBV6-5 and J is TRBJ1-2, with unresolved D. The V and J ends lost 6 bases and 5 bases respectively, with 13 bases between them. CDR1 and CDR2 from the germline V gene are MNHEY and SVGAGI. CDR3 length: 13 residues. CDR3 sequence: CASRSPADYGYTF. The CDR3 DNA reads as TGTGCCAGCAGGTCACCGGCGGATTATGGCTACACCTTC.